The clone carrying this T cell receptor (beta chain) was detected only a few times. Its specificity is not known. After removal of 3 bases from V and 7 bases from J, the junction contained 8 bases not matched to a gene. This CDR3 region has 15 residues. CDR1 and CDR2 (germline): SNHLY, FYNNEI. This entry is derived from a study of shared clonotypes between healthy human individuals. Study conclusions and caveats: Generation of non-shared clonotypes was less probable than generation of clonotypes shared by all four donors. Sequencing depth was expected to influence donor clonotype sharing. At large depth, rarefaction still showed sorted-subset sequencing to be incomplete.

Assay execution proceeded at the deep level. The data were produced by immunoSEQ multiplex PCR, yet TCRdb's version contains in-frame clones alone and is incomplete. The data contain approximately 720,000 clones, roughly 70% of them singletons. The sample taken for sequencing was memory CD4+ T cells sorted from blood. Sample subset: CD45RA-negative fraction. The chain recombines TRBV2 with TRBJ2-1, with 8 bases that match TRBD2. This receptor was identified in a woman in her 30s in good health. CDR3 in amino acids: CASSEEGLAQNEQFF. The CDR3 DNA reads as TGTGCCAGCAGTGAGGAAGGACTAGCACAGAATGAGCAGTTCTTC.